This T cell receptor (beta chain) is drawn from a study of cytomegalovirus exposure and HLA in healthy donors. The PCR made use of 60 Vbeta and 13 Jbeta primers. Produced via immunoSEQ multiplex PCR; TCRdb's table is partial and in-frame only. The sample contains about 150,000 clones, around three quarters of which appear only once. Study outcomes and limitations: Across donors, sequencing depth was assumed by presence/absence analyses to be roughly uniform. One variant, a missense change in DCLRE1C, was linked in a later analysis to TCR beta V- and J-gene trimming. Other equally common chains were less clonally expanded than HLA-associated TCR beta chains, a later analysis showed.

The CDR3 is 16 residues long. Trimming pared 1 base from V and 2 bases from J, leaving 14 bases between. Germline CDR1 reads ENHRY; CDR2 reads SYGVKD. Comments on this clone: Its specificity is not known.

This clonotype originated in a woman aged 40 to 49 in good health and CMV-seronegative. The chain uses TRBV10-3 and TRBJ1-1; D gene uncertain. What was sequenced was PBMCs. The CDR3: CAISELASSSNTEAFF. The CDR3 DNA sequence: TGTGCCATCAGTGAGTTGGCTTCATCTAGCAACACTGAAGCTTTCTTT.